The 10 T cell receptor beta chains listed next were all sequenced from one sample in a study of T cells in Graves' hyperthyroidism and ophthalmopathy. Amplification targeted TCR beta CDR3 regions from RNA transcripts. HTBI primers were used for first-round RT-PCR of the TCR CDR3. TCRdb re-derived calls from the multiplex PCR reads in MiXCR, one entry per CDR3 protein. The table has around 250,000 distinct CDR3 sequences, about a sixth seen once. The specimen sequenced was blood. These receptors came from a woman younger than 35 with Graves' ophthalmopathy.

This clonotype was picked up many times. This chain uses TRBV28 with TRBJ1-5; possible D gene TRBD1, 5 bases. Trimming took off 6 bases at V and 0 bases at J, with 24 bases between the two ends. Germline V lookup: CDR1 MDHEN, CDR2 SYDVKM. The length of the CDR3 is 19 residues. This chain's CDR3 is CASRVGTIGKRISNQPQHF. DNA of the CDR3: TGTGCCAGCAGGGTGGGGACGATTGGCAAAAGGATTAGCAATCAGCCCCAGCATTTT. Together with reference TRBV28 and TRBJ1-5, the CDR3 gives the full variable domain: DVKVTQSSRYLVKRTGEKVFLECVQDMDHENMFWYRQDPGLGLRLIYFSYDVKMKEKGDIPEGYSVSREKKERFSLILESASTNQTSMYLCASRVGTIGKRISNQPQHFGDGTRLSIL.

This clonotype has a count of ten or more. The rearrangement joins TRBV12-3 or TRBV12-4 to TRBJ1-2; a weak D match, TRBD1 (6 bases). This CDR3 spans 16 amino acids. Trimming removed 5 bases from V and 8 bases from J, with 24 bases in between. CDR3 in amino acids: CASSLKGDGRLEGYTF. Here the CDR3 DNA reads TGTGCCAGCAGTCTCAAGGGGGACGGCCGGTTAGAGGGCTACACCTTC.

This clonotype was recorded many times. This sequence joins TRBV4-1 and TRBJ2-1, with 8 bases matching TRBD1. The CDR3 runs 15 residues. CDR1 and CDR2 from the germline V gene are MGHRA and YSYEKL. V lost 1 base, J lost 4 bases, and 3 bases stayed unmatched. The CDR3 spells CASSQGQGSYNEQFF. The CDR3 DNA reads as TGCGCCAGCAGCCAAGGACAGGGGTCGTACAATGAGCAGTTCTTC.

This clonotype was seen ten or more times. The rearrangement joins TRBV7-8 to TRBJ2-3, with no clear D. The CDR3 is 15 residues long. Trimming cost V 0 bases and J 0 bases, with 7 bases left between them. Germline CDR1 SGHVS, CDR2 FQNEAQ. For the CDR3, the DNA is TGTGCCAGCAGCTTAGCGGGCGGCAGCACAGATACGCAGTATTTT. It codes for CASSLAGGSTDTQYF. Complete variable domain (other parts from reference TRBV7-8 and TRBJ2-3): GAGVSQSPRYKVAKRGQDVALRCDPISGHVSLFWYQQALGQGPEFLTYFQNEAQLDKSGLPSDRFFAERPEGSVSTLKIQRTQQEDSAVYLCASSLAGGSTDTQYFGPGTRLTVL.

This clonotype came up a few times. The chain combines TRBV6-9 with TRBJ2-5, with D perhaps TRBD1 (5 bases). Germline-derived CDR1 and CDR2 are MNHGY and SVAAGI. Trimming stripped 6 bases from V and 5 bases from J, with 10 bases between. This CDR3 region has 12 residues. For the CDR3, the DNA is TGTGCCAGCAGCCAGGGAACGGAGACCCAGTACTTC. Translation gives CASSQGTETQYF.

This clonotype was counted at least ten times. This chain connects TRBV28 to TRBJ1-5, with D unclear. Trimming removed 6 bases at V and 5 bases at J, with 8 bases between. The CDR3 is 12 residues long. Germline CDR1 and CDR2: MDHEN and SYDVKM. CDR3 in DNA: TGTGCCAGCAGAGTTAGGGATCAGCCCCAGCATTTT. This encodes CASRVRDQPQHF.

This clonotype was recorded only once. In DNA, the CDR3 is TGTGCCAGCAGCCAAGGGGCCGGGACAGACCAAGAGACCCAGTACTTC. This gives the protein CASSQGAGTDQETQYF. The rearrangement uses TRBV3-1 and TRBJ2-5; 7 bases agree with TRBD1. The V segment lost 1 base and the J segment 0 bases; nucleotides outside the gene matches: 5. Germline V CDR1 and CDR2: LGHDT, YNNKEL (reference sequence). The CDR3 contains 16 residues.

This clonotype was seen many times. The genes are TRBV7-2 and TRBJ2-1; the D is unclear. The germline V gene has CDR1 SGHTA and CDR2 FQGNSA. V lost 7 bases and J lost 6, with 13 bases in between. This CDR3 comprises 13 residues. The CDR3 region is CASNRTTSNEQFF. The CDR3 region has the DNA TGTGCCAGCAACCGTACAACATCCAATGAGCAGTTCTTC. The full variable domain, rest sourced from reference TRBV7-2 and TRBJ2-1, is GAGVSQSPSNKVTEKGKDVELRCDPISGHTALYWYRQSLGQGLEFLIYFQGNSAPDKSGLPSDRFSAERTGGSVSTLTIQRTQQEDSAVYLCASNRTTSNEQFFGPGTRLTVL.

The chain is built from TRBV9 and TRBJ2-1; the match to TRBD2 covers 12 bases. This CDR3 comprises 18 residues. CDR1 is SGDLS, CDR2 YYNGEE, per germline. Losses at the gene ends were 4 bases for V and 5 bases for J; bases not matched to a gene: 13. CDR3 in DNA: TGTGCCAGCAGCCCGACTAGCGGGAGATCGAGGCTTAACAATGAGCAGTTCTTC. This encodes CASSPTSGRSRLNNEQFF.

Ten or more counts support this clonotype. The chain links TRBV27 to TRBJ2-3; 12 positions match TRBD2. J lost 1 base, V lost 6 bases, and 11 bases had no gene match. This CDR3 contains 18 residues. Germline CDR1 is MNHEY and CDR2 is SMNVEV (reference sequence). The CDR3 DNA reads TGTGCCAGCAGGCAGGGGAGACTAGCGGGGGACCGCACAGATACGCAGTATTTT. This codes for CASRQGRLAGDRTDTQYF.